Presented here are 10 T cell receptor beta chains from one specimen sequenced in a study of Tregs in tolerant kidney transplant recipients. Sequencing was performed with immunoSEQ multiplex PCR; in TCRdb, only in-frame clones are kept and a portion is missing. This sample carries about 15,000 clones, over 85% of them seen once, and the ten largest clones take 10% to 15%. Material: CD8+ T cells from blood. The source is a human donor in good health.

The V gene is TRBV30, the J gene TRBJ2-4; D gene unclear. V lost 4 bases and J 2 bases, leaving 9 bases between the germline ends. The CDR3 has 13 amino acids. Germline CDR1 and CDR2: GTSNPN and SVGIG (reference sequence). In nucleotides, the CDR3 is TGTGCCTGGACGTTGACAACCAAAAACATTCAGTACTTC. It encodes CAWTLTTKNIQYF.

CDR3 nucleotide sequence: TGTGCCAGCAGCCAAGCGGGAACGAACGAAGCTTTCTTT. It codes for CASSQAGTNEAFF. The chain is built from TRBV14 and TRBJ1-1; D is ambiguous. CDR3 length: 13 residues. Germline CDR1 SGHDN, CDR2 FVKESK. V shed 1 base and J shed 8 bases, with 11 bases lying between them.

The genes are TRBV7-8 and TRBJ2-7; 12 positions agree with TRBD2. Losses at the gene ends were 7 bases for V and 3 bases for J; bases not matched to a gene: 7. This CDR3 contains 15 residues. Germline CDR1 and CDR2: SGHVS and FQNEAQ. CDR3 sequence: CASTPRTSGNYEQYF. CDR3 DNA: TGTGCCAGCACCCCCCGGACTAGCGGGAACTACGAGCAGTACTTC.

In DNA, the CDR3 is TGTGCCAGTAGTAAGGGGACGGCCCGTACCTACGAGCAGTACTTC. Its translation: CASSKGTARTYEQYF. The genes are TRBV19 and TRBJ2-7; either TRBD1 or TRBD2 may supply D (5 bases each). In germline, CDR1 is LNHDA, CDR2 SQIVND (reference sequence). The V end lost 4 bases, the J end lost 2 bases, and 15 bases lay between the germline ends. This CDR3 has 15 amino acids.

This rearrangement joins TRBV4-1 to TRBJ1-1; no firm D call. Germline V gene data show CDR1 as MGHRA and CDR2 as YSYEKL. This CDR3 comprises 14 residues. V dropped 2 bases and J dropped 1 base, with 8 bases sitting between them. The CDR3 region has the DNA TGCGCCAGCAGCCAAATTATCGGGAACACTGAAGCTTTCTTT. Encoded protein: CASSQIIGNTEAFF.

V gene TRBV29-1 combines with J gene TRBJ2-3; D possibly uses TRBD1 or TRBD2 (5 bases each). The germline CDR1 and CDR2 sequences are SQVTM and ANQGSEA. The length of the CDR3 is 15 residues. With 0 bases removed from V and 1 base from J, the gap between germline ends came to 11 bases. The CDR3 here is CSVEETGRRTDTQYF. DNA for the CDR3: TGCAGCGTTGAAGAGACGGGACGACGCACAGATACGCAGTATTTT.

The chain links TRBV30 to TRBJ1-1; possibly TRBD1 for D (6 bases). Germline V CDR1 and CDR2: GTSNPN, SVGIG (reference sequence). The V gene lost 4 bases and the J gene lost 6 bases, with 15 bases spanning the gap. The CDR3 loop spans 13 amino acids. The CDR3 spells CAWMETGGAEAFF. CDR3 nucleotides: TGTGCCTGGATGGAGACAGGTGGGGCTGAAGCTTTCTTT.

This clone was counted a single time. The gene calls are TRBV13 and TRBJ2-2; 9 nucleotides agree with TRBD1. V shed 3 bases and J 4 bases; nucleotides not matched to a gene: 3. The CDR3 is 15 residues long. Germline V gene data show CDR1 as PRHDT and CDR2 as FYEKMQ (reference sequence). The CDR3: CASSLGDRVTGELFF. The CDR3 DNA reads as TGTGCCAGCAGCTTGGGGGACAGGGTCACCGGGGAGCTGTTTTTT.

The chain has TRBV7-2 and TRBJ2-3; D gene unclear. CDR1 is SGHTA and CDR2 is FQGNSA in the germline V gene. Trimming left V 1 base short and J 2 bases short, with 16 bases between. This CDR3 has 17 amino acids. The DNA of the CDR3 is TGTGCCAGCAGCTTAGATGTCGGCCTCCTCCTCACAGATACGCAGTATTTT. This encodes CASSLDVGLLLTDTQYF.

The chain couples TRBV6-1 to TRBJ1-1; D is unclear. This CDR3 region has 13 residues. Germline CDR1 reads MNHNS; CDR2 reads SASEGT. The V end was cut by 6 bases, the J end by 1 base, with 9 bases between. This CDR3 is CASSRHWNTEAFF. The CDR3 DNA is TGTGCCAGCAGCCGACATTGGAACACTGAAGCTTTCTTT.